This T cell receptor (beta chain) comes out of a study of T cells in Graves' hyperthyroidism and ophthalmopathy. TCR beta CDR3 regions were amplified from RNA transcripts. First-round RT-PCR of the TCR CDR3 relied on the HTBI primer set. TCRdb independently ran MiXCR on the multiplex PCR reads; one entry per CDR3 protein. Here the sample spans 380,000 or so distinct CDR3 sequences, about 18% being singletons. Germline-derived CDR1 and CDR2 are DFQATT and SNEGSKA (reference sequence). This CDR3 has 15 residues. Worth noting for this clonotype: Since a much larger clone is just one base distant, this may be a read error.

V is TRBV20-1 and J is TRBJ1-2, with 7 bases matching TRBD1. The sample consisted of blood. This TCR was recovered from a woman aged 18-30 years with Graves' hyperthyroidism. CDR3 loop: CSLDRNRAANYGYSF. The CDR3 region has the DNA TGCAGTTTGGACAGGAATAGAGCGGCTAACTATGGCTACAGCTTC.